The source of this T cell receptor beta chain is a study of blood T cell repertoires in COVID-19. Turning to the study itself: Nucleic acid was either cDNA or gDNA, and it came from T cells, B-cell-depleted T cells, or PBMCs.

Authors' processing steps: For nucleated cells, counts were estimated from reference gene primer amplification. The assay was immunoSEQ multiplex PCR, and TCRdb's table has in-frame clones only and misses some. For V, J and clone size, that table is used; D and trimming come from the DNA. The data show some 220,000 clones, 80% to 90% seen once. Germline V CDR1 and CDR2: SGHTA, FQGNSA. The CDR3 is 16 amino acids. Losses at the gene ends were 3 bases for V and 1 base for J; bases not matched to a gene: 4. Input material: peripheral blood. The source of this sequence is a man aged 50-59 years with active or convalescent COVID-19. V gene TRBV7-2 combines with J gene TRBJ1-3; 9 bases line up with TRBD1. The CDR3 DNA is TGTGCCAGCAGCTTCACAGGGGGCGCGTCTGGAAACACCATATATTTT. It translates to CASSFTGGASGNTIYF.